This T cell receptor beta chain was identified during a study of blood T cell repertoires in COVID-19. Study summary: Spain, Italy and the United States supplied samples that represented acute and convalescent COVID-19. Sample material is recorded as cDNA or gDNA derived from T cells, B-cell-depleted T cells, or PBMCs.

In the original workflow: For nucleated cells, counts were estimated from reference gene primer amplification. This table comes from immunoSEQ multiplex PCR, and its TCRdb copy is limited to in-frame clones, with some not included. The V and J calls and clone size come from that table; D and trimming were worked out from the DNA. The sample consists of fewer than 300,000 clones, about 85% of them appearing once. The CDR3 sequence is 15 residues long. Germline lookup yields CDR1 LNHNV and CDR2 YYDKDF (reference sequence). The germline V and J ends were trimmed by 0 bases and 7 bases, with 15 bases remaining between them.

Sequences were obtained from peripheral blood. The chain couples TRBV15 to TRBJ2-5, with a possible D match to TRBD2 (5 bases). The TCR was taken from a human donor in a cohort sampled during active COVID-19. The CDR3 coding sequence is TGTGCCACCAGCAGAGATCTCGGAGCGGTTTTGACCCAGTACTTC. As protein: CATSRDLGAVLTQYF.